This TCR beta chain was obtained from a study of CD8+ T cells in alopecia areata. Study overall: It was roughly 7-10-week-old female C3H/HeJ mice that received skin from approximately 6-12-month-old C3H/HeJ graft donors with spontaneous alopecia.

CDR3 length: 15 residues. Trimming removed 5 bases from V and 5 bases from J; junction bases left unmatched: 8. From germline, CDR1 is FNHDT and CDR2 SITEND (reference sequence). Sorting relied on CD4, CD8alpha, NKG2D, NKG2ACE and other markers applied to pooled cutaneous lymph node cells. Study-level points and caveats: Besides other cells, scalp samples also yield sequences of resident alphabeta T cells from normal skin.

Once RNA had been extracted, it was reverse transcribed into cDNA to act as the sequencing template. TCRdb's copy holds only in-frame clones and misses some; the assay was immunoSEQ multiplex PCR. Singletons are absent from the sample, which has approximately 300,000 clones. A word on this clone: The antigen is unknown. The genes are named according to mouse. The read stops 4 residues short of the end of the CDR3; the missing end is completed from the germline J gene.

V and J are TRBV19 and TRBJ2-2, with 8 bases that match TRBD1. The TCR comes from a C3H/HeJ mouse with alopecia areata. These mice share the MHC haplotype H2-k. Sequenced input: CD4+ T cells sorted from a lymph node. The CDR3 is CASSPRQGRTGQLYF. The CDR3 bases that were read are TGTGCCAGCAGCCCACGACAGGGGAGGACCGGG.